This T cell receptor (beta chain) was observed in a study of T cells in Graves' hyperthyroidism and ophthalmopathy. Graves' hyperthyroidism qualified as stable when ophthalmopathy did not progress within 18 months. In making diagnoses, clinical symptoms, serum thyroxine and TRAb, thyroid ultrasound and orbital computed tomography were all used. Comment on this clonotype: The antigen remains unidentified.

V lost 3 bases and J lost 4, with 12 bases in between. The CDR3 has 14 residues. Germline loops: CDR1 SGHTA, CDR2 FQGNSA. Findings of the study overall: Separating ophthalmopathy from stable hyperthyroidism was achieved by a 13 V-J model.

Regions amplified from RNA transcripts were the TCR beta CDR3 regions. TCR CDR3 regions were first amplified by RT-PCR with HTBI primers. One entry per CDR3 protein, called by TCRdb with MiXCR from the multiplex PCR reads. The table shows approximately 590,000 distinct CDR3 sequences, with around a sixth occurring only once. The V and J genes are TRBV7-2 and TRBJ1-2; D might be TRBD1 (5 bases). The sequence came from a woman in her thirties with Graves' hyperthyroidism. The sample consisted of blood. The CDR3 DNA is TGTGCCAGCAGCTTCTTGGCGGGGACCTATGGCTACACCTTC. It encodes CASSFLAGTYGYTF.